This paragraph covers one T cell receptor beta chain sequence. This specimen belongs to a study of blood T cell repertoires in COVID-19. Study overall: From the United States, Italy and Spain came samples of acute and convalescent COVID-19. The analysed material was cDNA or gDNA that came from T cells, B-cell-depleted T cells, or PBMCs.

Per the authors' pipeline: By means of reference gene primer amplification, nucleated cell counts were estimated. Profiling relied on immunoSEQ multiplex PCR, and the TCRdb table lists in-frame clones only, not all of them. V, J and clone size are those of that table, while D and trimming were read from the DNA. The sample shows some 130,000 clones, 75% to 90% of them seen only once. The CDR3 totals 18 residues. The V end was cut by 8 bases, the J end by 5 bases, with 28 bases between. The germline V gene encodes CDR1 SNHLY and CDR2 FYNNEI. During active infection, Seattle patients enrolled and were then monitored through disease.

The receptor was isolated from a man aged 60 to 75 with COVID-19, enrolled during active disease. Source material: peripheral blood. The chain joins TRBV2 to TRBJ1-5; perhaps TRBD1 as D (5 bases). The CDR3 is CASDDDGGRGLKYQPQHF. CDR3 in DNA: TGTGCCAGCGACGACGACGGGGGTCGGGGGTTGAAGTATCAGCCCCAGCATTTT. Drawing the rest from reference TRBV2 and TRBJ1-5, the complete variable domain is EPEVTQTPSHQVTQMGQEVILRCVPISNHLYFYWYRQILGQKVEFLVSFYNNEISEKSEIFDDQFSVERPDGSNFTLKIRSTKLEDSAMYFCASDDDGGRGLKYQPQHFGDGTRLSIL.